This TCR beta chain was recorded in a study of shared clonotypes between healthy human individuals (TCRdb year 2020). Turning to the overall study: A few men and two women, aged 18 to 49 years, made up the cohort. Per donor, three plates each were used for CD4 naive and CD4 memory, two for CD8 naive, and one for CD8 memory. Each donor's leukapheresis produced roughly between roughly 0.85 and 9.5 billion PBMCs. To increase sequencing depth and limit assay-specific biases, different laboratories used diverse techniques to prepare libraries and sequence TCR repertoires. To estimate repertoire size and how much clonotypes are shared between individuals, the study performed deep sequencing of blood TCR repertoires from about five healthy adults.

Using the deep immunoSEQ assay, TCR CDR3 regions were amplified from genomic DNA by multiplex PCR. Genomic DNA extracted from each cell subset was distributed evenly over all wells of several immunoSEQ 96-well plates, and each plate served as one replicate. For sorted subsets, around 200 ng genomic DNA, equal to tens of thousands of T cell genomes, was loaded into each replicate PCR. The purified libraries were quantified using a Qubit 3.0 fluorometer, sized with a Bioanalyzer 2100, and then quantified again using the KAPA Library Quantification kit. Each immunoSEQ 96-well plate was sequenced on its own single-read 150-cycle Illumina NextSeq 550 flow cell. The paper's processing steps were these. Because the immunoSEQ output included only junctional sequences and no quality scores, the filtering could not be the same as the filtering used for full-length reads. To assign V/J genes and CDR3, sequences were annotated against IMGT germline references using PyIR, a Python wrapper for IgBLAST v1.9. Any read was removed if the V/J assignment was weak (E-value above 1e-6), the CDR3 was missing, or the read contained stop codons, out-of-frame junctions, or ambiguous translated residues. V3J clonotypes were defined by identical inferred V gene, J gene, and CDR3 amino acid sequence. The percentage overlap between two repertoires was calculated by dividing the number of shared unique clonotypes by the size of the smaller repertoire. RTK rarefaction, the Chao1 estimator, and Recon v2.1 estimates of unobserved clonotypes were used to assess repertoire richness. OLGA was used to compute generation probabilities for all TCRbeta clonotypes that the gDNA method yielded from a few donors. Held by TCRdb, this immuneACCESS table contains in-frame sequences only and omits some clones. Under half of the omission traces to an unresolved V gene where checked; the cause of the rest is unknown. V, J and clone size derive from that table, while D and trimming were established from the DNA sequence. Here the sample has about 2.1 million clones; 85% to 95% occur a single time. 1.7% of the sample comes from the top ten.

What the work shows at the level of the full study, not this receptor alone: Pairwise subsampling indicated that sequencing depth was expected to affect the degree of clonotype sharing among donors. Sampling was restricted to blood, and TCR repertoires in tissues likely differ from the TCR repertoires found in blood. Higher generation probabilities were observed for clonotypes shared by all four sorted-subset donors than for non-shared clonotypes. Rarefaction of sorted-subset datasets indicated incomplete sequencing despite the large sequencing depth. Sharing across a few donors was observed for approximately 5% of naive CD4, 3% to 3.5% of naive CD8, 2% to 2.5% of memory CD4, and about 0.4% of memory CD8 clonotypes. Because the study included a small number of donors, the genetic and exposure-history diversity represented was limited. Larger estimated clonotype richness was generally found for naive subsets than for memory subsets.

As concerns this clone: It lacks a known antigen. There are no base qualities to consult, and no much larger clone falls within one base.

CD8 naive samples were obtained by positive selection for CCR7 among CD45RO-negative cells, yielding a CD45RA+CCR7+ population from which TemRA cells were excluded. Healthy HIV-negative adults with no recently reported acute infections or vaccinations were included as donors. Every donor was a Caucasian adult living in Nashville, Tennessee, USA. Blood was collected by leukapheresis, and PBMCs were isolated by Ficoll-Histopaque density gradient centrifugation and then cryopreserved in liquid nitrogen vapor phase. Analytical flow cytometry was used to check the purity and quantity of every magnetically sorted T cell population. Each sorted fraction had its genomic DNA isolated and then quantified by UV absorbance on a Nanodrop 2000c. Per the germline V gene, SGHRS is the CDR1 and YFSETQ is the CDR2. The CDR3 runs 19 amino acids, cysteine and phenylalanine included. The sequence is cut down to CDR3 DNA, 57 bases in frame from base 1. V is reduced by 2 bases and J by 4 bases, leaving a spacing of 24 bases between them.

The clonotype comes from a man younger than 30 in good health. Some clones in this sample may be carry-over from other donors' samples. Sequencing input: naive CD8+ T cells from PBMCs. The cell subset or site label of this sample denotes: CD45RA+CCR7+. The rearrangement combines TRBV5-1 with TRBJ2-2, with a tentative D gene TRBD1 over 6 matching bases. Here is the DNA: TGCGCCAGCAGCTTTTTCCCTCGGACAGCCGAATCGTCCACCGGGGAGCTGTTTTTT. It specifies CASSFFPRTAESSTGELFF.